Sequencing of this T cell receptor (beta chain) was carried out in a study of identical twins' blood T cells. Comments on this clonotype: Its antigen is as yet unknown.

Whole-study results and caveats: Even for out-of-frame TCRbeta, twins reportedly shared V gene usage much more than unrelated donors.

Each TCR cDNA library carried sample-specific barcodes on both ends. TCRdb called the 5' RACE reads again in MiXCR, with one record for every CDR3 protein. The sample lists roughly 380,000 distinct CDR3 sequences; 28% were seen once. The source is a woman aged 18 to 55 in good health. The specimen was PBMCs.

The CDR3 DNA sequence: TGCAGTGCCACATCCGGGGGCTCTGGAAACACCATATATTTT. Residues: CSATSGGSGNTIYF. The chain uses TRBV20-1 and TRBJ1-3; maybe TRBD1 (5 bases). This CDR3 contains 14 residues. V was clipped by 6 bases and J by 0 bases, with 12 bases between them. Germline CDR1 DFQATT, CDR2 SNEGSKA (reference sequence).